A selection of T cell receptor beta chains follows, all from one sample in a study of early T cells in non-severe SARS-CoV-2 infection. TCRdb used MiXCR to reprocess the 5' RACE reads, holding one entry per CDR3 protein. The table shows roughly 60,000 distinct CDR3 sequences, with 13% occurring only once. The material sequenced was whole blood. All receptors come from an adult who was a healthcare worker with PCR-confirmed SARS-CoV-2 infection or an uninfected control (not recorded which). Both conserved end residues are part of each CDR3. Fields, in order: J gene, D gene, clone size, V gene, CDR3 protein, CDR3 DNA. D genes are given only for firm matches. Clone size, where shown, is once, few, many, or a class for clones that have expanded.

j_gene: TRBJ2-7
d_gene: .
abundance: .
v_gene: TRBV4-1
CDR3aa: CASSQARAYEQYF
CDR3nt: TGCGCCAGCAGCCAAGCTAGGGCCTACGAGCAGTACTTC

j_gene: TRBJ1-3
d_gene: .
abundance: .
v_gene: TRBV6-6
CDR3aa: CASSYPGTSGNTIYF
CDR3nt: TGTGCCAGCAGTTACCCCGGGACATCTGGAAACACCATATATTTT

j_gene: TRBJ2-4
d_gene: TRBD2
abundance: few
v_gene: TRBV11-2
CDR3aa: CASSLDDIGERGSKNIQYF
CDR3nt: TGTGCCAGCAGCTTAGATGACATTGGTGAGCGGGGCTCCAAAAACATTCAGTACTTC

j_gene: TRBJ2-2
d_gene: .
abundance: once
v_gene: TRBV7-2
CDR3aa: CASSLGPKTGELFF
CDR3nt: TGTGCCAGCAGCTTAGGGCCCAAGACCGGGGAGCTGTTTTTT

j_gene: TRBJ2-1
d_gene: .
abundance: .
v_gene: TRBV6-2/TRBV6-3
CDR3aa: CASSRTDYLNEQFF
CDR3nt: TGTGCCAGCAGTAGGACTGATTATCTCAATGAGCAGTTCTTC

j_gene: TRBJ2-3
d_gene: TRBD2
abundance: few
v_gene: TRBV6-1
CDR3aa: CASSGGGTSGGPSTDTQYF
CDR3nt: TGTGCCAGCAGTGGAGGTGGGACTAGCGGGGGGCCTAGCACAGATACGCAGTATTTT

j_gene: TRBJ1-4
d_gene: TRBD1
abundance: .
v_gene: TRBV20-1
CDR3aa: CSARPGQNEKLFF
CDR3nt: TGCAGTGCTAGACCGGGACAGAATGAAAAACTGTTTTTT

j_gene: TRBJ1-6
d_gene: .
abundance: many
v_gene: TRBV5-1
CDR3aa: CASSPERGDSPLHF
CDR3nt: TGCGCCAGCAGCCCGGAGCGAGGTGATTCACCCCTCCACTTT

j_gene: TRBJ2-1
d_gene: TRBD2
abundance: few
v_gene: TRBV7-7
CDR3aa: CASSVAGGAGNEQFF
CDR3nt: TGTGCTAGCAGCGTAGCCGGGGGGGCTGGGAATGAGCAGTTCTTC

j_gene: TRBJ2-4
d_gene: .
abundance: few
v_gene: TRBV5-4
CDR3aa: CASSPTNFSKNIQYF
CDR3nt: TGTGCCAGCAGCCCCACAAATTTTTCGAAAAACATTCAGTACTTC

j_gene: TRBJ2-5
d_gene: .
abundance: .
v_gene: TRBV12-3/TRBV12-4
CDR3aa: CASSFIGWETQYF
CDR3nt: TGTGCCAGCAGTTTTATAGGGTGGGAGACCCAGTACTTC

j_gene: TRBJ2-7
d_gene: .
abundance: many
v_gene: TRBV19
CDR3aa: CASSPGQLAYEQYF
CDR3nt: TGTGCCAGTAGTCCGGGACAACTAGCCTACGAGCAGTACTTC

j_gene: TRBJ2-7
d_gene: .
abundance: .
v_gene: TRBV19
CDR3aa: CASSIDTWTVYEQYF
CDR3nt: TGTGCCAGTAGTATAGATACTTGGACAGTTTACGAGCAGTACTTC

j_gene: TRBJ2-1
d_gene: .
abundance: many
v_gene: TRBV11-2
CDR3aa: CASSFTAGFGNEQFF
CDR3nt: TGTGCCAGCAGCTTTACGGCAGGGTTTGGCAATGAGCAGTTCTTC

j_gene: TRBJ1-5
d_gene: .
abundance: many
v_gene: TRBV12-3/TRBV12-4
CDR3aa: CASSFGSNQPQHF
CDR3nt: TGTGCCAGCAGTTTTGGCAGCAATCAGCCCCAGCATTTT

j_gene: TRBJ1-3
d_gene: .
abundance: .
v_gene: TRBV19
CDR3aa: CASTSGVDSGNTIYF
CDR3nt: TGTGCCAGTACCAGCGGGGTCGACTCTGGAAACACCATATATTTT

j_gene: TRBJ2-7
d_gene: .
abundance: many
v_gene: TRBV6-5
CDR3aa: CASTRTQGYEQYF
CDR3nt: TGTGCCAGCACCCGAACGCAGGGCTACGAGCAGTACTTC

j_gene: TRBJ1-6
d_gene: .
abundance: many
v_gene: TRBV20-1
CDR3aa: CSAREGAENSPLHF
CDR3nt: TGCAGTGCTAGAGAGGGGGCGGAAAATTCACCCCTCCACTTT

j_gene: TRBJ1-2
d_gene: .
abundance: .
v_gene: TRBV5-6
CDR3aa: CASSPSGTGYTF
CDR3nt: TGTGCCAGCAGCCCCAGCGGAACTGGCTACACCTTC

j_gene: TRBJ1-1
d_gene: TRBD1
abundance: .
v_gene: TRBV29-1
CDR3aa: CSAMTGMNTEAFF
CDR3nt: TGCAGCGCCATGACAGGGATGAACACTGAAGCTTTCTTT

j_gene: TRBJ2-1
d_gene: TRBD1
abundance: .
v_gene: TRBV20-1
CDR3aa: CSAEGPGQGRDEQFF
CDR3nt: TGCAGTGCAGAAGGACCCGGACAGGGCAGGGATGAGCAGTTCTTC

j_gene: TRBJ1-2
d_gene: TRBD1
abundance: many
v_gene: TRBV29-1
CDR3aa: CSGDQGAPEGYTF
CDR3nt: TGCAGCGGAGATCAGGGGGCGCCGGAGGGCTACACCTTC

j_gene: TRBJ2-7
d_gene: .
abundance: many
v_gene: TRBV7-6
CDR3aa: CASSFGGPGRPFNEQYF
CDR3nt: TGTGCCAGCAGCTTCGGAGGCCCGGGACGGCCCTTCAACGAGCAGTACTTC